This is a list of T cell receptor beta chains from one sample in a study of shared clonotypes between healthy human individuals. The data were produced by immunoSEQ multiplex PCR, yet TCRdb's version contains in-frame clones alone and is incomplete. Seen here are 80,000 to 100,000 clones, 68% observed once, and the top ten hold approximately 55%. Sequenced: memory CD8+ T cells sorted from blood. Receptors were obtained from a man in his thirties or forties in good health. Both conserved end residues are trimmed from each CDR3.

cdr3_aa: ASSLTDNRGASGANVLT; v_call: TRBV28; j_call: TRBJ2-6
cdr3_aa: SVEVVAEIAYNEQF; v_call: TRBV29-1; j_call: TRBJ2-1
cdr3_aa: ASSLTVGGTGELF; v_call: TRBV5-1; j_call: TRBJ2-2
cdr3_aa: ASSRGGGLLYEQY; v_call: TRBV27; j_call: TRBJ2-7
cdr3_aa: ASREGAAGANVLT; v_call: TRBV28; j_call: TRBJ2-6
cdr3_aa: ASSFQGLSGTEAF; v_call: TRBV18; j_call: TRBJ1-1
cdr3_aa: ASLATSPYEQY; v_call: TRBV25-1; j_call: TRBJ2-7
cdr3_aa: ASSVGGDTEAF; v_call: TRBV9; j_call: TRBJ1-1
cdr3_aa: ASSPVDPGELF; v_call: TRBV7-9; j_call: TRBJ2-2
cdr3_aa: ASSTRTGQETQY; v_call: TRBV13; j_call: TRBJ2-5